Shown below are 27 T cell receptor beta chains from a single sample sequenced in a study of shared clonotypes between healthy human individuals. Measured with immunoSEQ multiplex PCR; TCRdb has only the in-frame clones, and not every one. In the table there are about 490,000 clones, around 85% of which are singletons. Sequencing used PBMCs. These TCRs come from a woman aged 35 to 49 in good health. Some clones in this sample may be carry-over from other donors' samples.

The chain is built from TRBV6-5 and TRBJ2-2; D gene uncertain. The ends were cut back, 2 bases at V and 0 bases at J, with 4 bases in the middle. This CDR3 has 14 residues. Germline assignment: CDR1 MNHEY and CDR2 SVGAGI. The CDR3 reads CASSYLANTGELFF. The CDR3 nucleotides read TGTGCCAGCAGTTACCTCGCGAACACCGGGGAGCTGTTTTTT.

The CDR3 region is CASSLPGERGYTF. The CDR3 nucleotides read TGCGCCAGCAGCTTGCCTGGGGAACGTGGCTACACCTTC. The chain combines TRBV5-1 with TRBJ1-2; D not resolved. This CDR3 has 13 amino acids. Germline V gives CDR1 SGHRS, CDR2 YFSETQ. Trimming removed 1 base from V and 7 bases from J, with 11 bases in between.

This chain joins TRBV7-9 and TRBJ2-6; a possible D gene is TRBD2 (5 bases). The CDR3 sequence is 16 residues long. CDR1 and CDR2 from the germline V gene are SEHNR and FQNEAQ (reference sequence). The V end lost 5 bases, the J end lost 0 bases, and 11 bases lay between the germline ends. Here the CDR3 reads CASSASGRSGANVLTF. Here the CDR3 DNA reads TGTGCCAGCAGCGCAAGCGGCCGCTCTGGGGCCAACGTCCTGACTTTC. Based on the CDR3 plus reference TRBV7-9 and TRBJ2-6, the full variable domain is DTGVSQNPRHKITKRGQNVTFRCDPISEHNRLYWYRQTLGQGPEFLTYFQNEAQLEKSRLLSDRFSAERPKGSFSTLEIQRTEQGDSAMYLCASSASGRSGANVLTFGAGSRLTVL.

The V and J genes are TRBV6-4 and TRBJ2-3, with TRBD1 matching 8 bases. The CDR3 is 16 amino acids. V was pared by 6 bases and J by 6 bases, with 14 bases of the junction left unmatched. Germline V CDR1 and CDR2: MRHNA, SNTAGT. The CDR3 here is CASSPRETGAADTQYF. In nucleotides, the CDR3 is TGTGCCAGCAGCCCCCGGGAGACAGGGGCGGCCGATACGCAGTATTTT.

The gene calls are TRBV5-1 and TRBJ2-1; D is possibly TRBD2 (7 bases). Germline CDR1 reads SGHRS; CDR2 reads YFSETQ. There are 15 residues in the CDR3. The V gene lost 0 bases and the J gene lost 3 bases, with 10 bases spanning the gap. This CDR3 reads CASSLGGGLYNEQFF. In nucleotides, the CDR3 is TGCGCCAGCAGCTTGGGCGGGGGCCTCTACAATGAGCAGTTCTTC.

This clone was counted between two and nine times. V usage is TRBV15 and J usage is TRBJ2-7; 7 nucleotides agree with TRBD1. V gave up 6 bases and J gave up 0 bases; unmatched junction bases: 5. Looked up from germline, CDR1 is LNHNV and CDR2 is YYDKDF (reference sequence). This CDR3 has 14 amino acids. The CDR3 nucleotides are TGTGCCACCAGGAGGGACAGATACTCCTACGAGCAGTACTTC. This gives the protein CATRRDRYSYEQYF.

Worth noting for this clone: This specimen includes other DNA sequences encoding the same CDR3. This chain joins TRBV28 and TRBJ2-6, with D unresolved. The CDR3 spans 14 residues. Per the germline V gene, CDR1 is MDHEN and CDR2 is SYDVKM. V was clipped by 4 bases and J by 2 bases, with 6 bases between them. In DNA form, the CDR3 reads TGTGCCAGCAGTTCCCCCACTGGGGCCAACGTCCTGACTTTC. This sequence encodes CASSSPTGANVLTF.

The chain has TRBV5-6 and TRBJ2-1; 9 nucleotides match TRBD2. The CDR3 length is 15 residues. V shed 2 bases, J shed 2 bases, and the junction held 2 bases outside the gene matches. From germline, CDR1 is SGHDT and CDR2 YYEEEE. CDR3 region: CASSLLAGTYNEQFF. CDR3 in DNA: TGTGCCAGCAGCTTACTAGCGGGTACCTACAATGAGCAGTTCTTC.

V gene TRBV5-1 combines with J gene TRBJ1-2; weak D call: TRBD1 (5 bases). Between the trimmed V and J ends, which lost 3 bases and 4 bases, there was a span of 13 bases. The CDR3 consists of 14 residues. CDR1 SGHRS and CDR2 YFSETQ come from the germline V gene. The CDR3 DNA reads TGCGCCAGCAGCTCTGGAACAGGATCCTATGGCTACACCTTC. Its translation: CASSSGTGSYGYTF.

The V call is TRBV23-1, the J call TRBJ1-5; 8 bases agree with TRBD1. TRBV23-1 is reported as an ORF; its role is uncertain. This CDR3 is built from 19 residues. V trimming: 8 bases; J trimming: 0 bases; junction bases outside the gene matches: 18. Here the CDR3 reads CASAWDRPLFPYSNQPQHF. Here the CDR3 DNA reads TGCGCCAGCGCGTGGGACAGGCCCTTATTTCCTTATAGCAATCAGCCCCAGCATTTT.

As to this clone: A read error is likely here: a far larger clone is one base away. The chain links TRBV29-1 to TRBJ1-1; D may be TRBD1 (5 bases). The ends were cut back, 6 bases at V and 12 bases at J, with 17 bases in the middle. In germline, CDR1 is SQVTM, CDR2 ANQGSEA. The CDR3 contains 11 residues. The DNA of the CDR3 is TGCAGCGTGGACCGGGGGGGAACGTCTTTCTTT. Translated: CSVDRGGTSFF.

About this clone: Since a much larger clone is just one base distant, this may be a read error. The chain combines TRBV11-2 with TRBJ2-2, with 15 bases fitting TRBD2. This CDR3 is built from 16 residues. Losses at the gene ends were 7 bases for V and 9 bases for J; bases not matched to a gene: 9. Germline V lookup: CDR1 SGHAT, CDR2 FQNNGV. DNA of the CDR3: TGTGCCAGCAACTCCACCGGACTAGCGGGAGGGAGGGAGCTGTTTTTT. It encodes CASNSTGLAGGRELFF.

Judged by abundance, this clone is medium-sized. The sample holds other DNA sequences that translate to the same CDR3. Here the CDR3 DNA reads TGTGCCAGCAGTTCTGAAGCTTTCTTT. This encodes CASSSEAFF. The chain carries TRBV6-6 and TRBJ1-1; D not resolved. The CDR3 has 9 amino acids. CDR1 and CDR2 from the germline V gene are MNHNY and SVGAGI (reference sequence). Trimming took 4 bases from V and 6 from J, leaving 0 bases between them.

This chain connects TRBV7-3 to TRBJ2-3; D is undetermined. Germline values: CDR1 SGHTA, CDR2 FQGTGA. There are 13 residues in the CDR3. V was shortened by 5 bases and J by 5 bases, with 11 bases between the two germline ends. The CDR3 nucleotides read TGTGCCAGCAGCCCCAATTTTGGAGATACGCAGTATTTT. Its protein is CASSPNFGDTQYF.

The count of this clone is one. CDR3 in amino acids: CASSLQRGTEAFF. In DNA form, the CDR3 reads TGTGCCAGCAGCTTACAAAGGGGGACTGAAGCTTTCTTT. J is TRBJ1-1 and V is TRBV11-2, with a possible D match to TRBD1 (6 bases). Trimming stripped 2 bases from V and 5 bases from J, with 9 bases between. The CDR3 has 13 amino acids. Per the germline V gene, CDR1 is SGHAT and CDR2 is FQNNGV.

This clone was observed a handful of times. The chain combines TRBV6-5 with TRBJ2-4, with D unclear. Deletions cut 7 bases from V and 7 bases from J, with 14 bases between. The CDR3 loop spans 13 amino acids. The germline V gene has CDR1 MNHEY and CDR2 SVGAGI. Here the CDR3 DNA reads TGTGCCAGCACTCCCGAGTTCGGGAACATTCAGTACTTC. Residues: CASTPEFGNIQYF.

This chain uses TRBV9 with TRBJ2-7; weak D call: TRBD2 (5 bases). The CDR3 contains 14 residues. Trimming cost V 4 bases and J 3 bases, with 14 bases left between them. Germline CDR1 reads SGDLS; CDR2 reads YYNGEE. CDR3 loop: CASSPVERSYEQYF. In DNA form, the CDR3 reads TGTGCCAGCAGCCCCGTGGAGCGGAGCTACGAGCAGTACTTC. The full variable domain, its missing parts supplied by reference TRBV9 and TRBJ2-7, is DSGVTQTPKHLITATGQRVTLRCSPRSGDLSVYWYQQSLDQGLQFLIQYYNGEERAKGNILERFSAQQFPDLHSELNLSSLELGDSALYFCASSPVERSYEQYFGPGTRLTVT.

The rearrangement uses TRBV1 and TRBJ2-7; the listed D gene, TRBD2, was not tested against the DNA. TRBV1 is shown as a pseudogene. CDR3 length: 17 residues. The CDR3 loop reads CTSSRRGLAVELYEQYF. CDR3 DNA: TGCACCAGCAGCCGGCGAGGTCTAGCGGTTGAGTTATACGAGCAGTACTTC.

With respect to this clone: A far larger clone is one base from this, pointing to a likely read error. This CDR3 reads CASSPNEVYSNQPQHF. CDR3 coding DNA: TGTGCCAGCTCACCAAACGAAGTATATAGCAATCAGCCCCAGCATTTT. The rearrangement uses TRBV18 and TRBJ1-5; D is uncertain. The CDR3 spans 16 residues. V was cut by 2 bases and J by 0 bases, with 11 bases left in between. Germline CDR1 reads KGHSH; CDR2 reads LQKENI.

This clone occurred once. This rearrangement joins TRBV29-1 to TRBJ2-5; possibly TRBD2 for D (5 bases). Germline V gene sequence: CDR1 SQVTM, CDR2 ANQGSEA. Trimming took 1 base from V and 5 from J, leaving 8 bases between them. The CDR3 runs to 12 residues. CDR3 sequence (DNA): TGCAGCGTTGAAGGTGGGGAGGAGACCCAGTACTTC. The encoded protein is CSVEGGEETQYF.

V and J are TRBV5-1 and TRBJ2-7, with 9 bases lining up with TRBD2. The length of the CDR3 is 15 residues. V shed 1 base, J shed 3 bases, and the junction held 5 bases outside the gene matches. The germline gives CDR1 SGHRS, CDR2 YFSETQ. CDR3 sequence: CASSLLAGPDYEQYF. CDR3 sequence (DNA): TGCGCCAGCAGCTTGCTAGCGGGACCTGACTACGAGCAGTACTTC.

The table lists this clone with a few counts. The chain links TRBV7-7 to TRBJ2-5; perhaps TRBD2 as D (5 bases). Trimming pared 3 bases from V and 5 bases from J, leaving 10 bases between. The germline V gene has CDR1 SSHAT and CDR2 FNYEAQ (reference sequence). CDR3 length: 13 amino acids. CDR3 coding DNA: TGTGCCAGCAGCTTGAGGGAGAGGGAGACCCAGTACTTC. Translated: CASSLRERETQYF.

A remark on this clone: This is likely an artifact of a read error, given a far larger clone one base away. This CDR3 is also generated by other DNA sequences in the sample. V is TRBV10-2 and J is TRBJ1-2, with D possibly TRBD1 on 6 matching bases. Trimming pared 6 bases from V and 3 bases from J, leaving 11 bases between. The CDR3 has 13 amino acids. CDR1 WSHSY and CDR2 SAAADI come from the germline V gene. The CDR3 coding sequence is TGCGCCAGCAGCCGACAGGAGGACTATGGCTACACCTTC. Its protein product is CASSRQEDYGYTF.

This chain connects TRBV4-1 to TRBJ2-5; either TRBD1 or TRBD2 may supply D (7 bases each). This CDR3 comprises 17 residues. V lost 0 bases and J 4 bases, leaving 18 bases between the germline ends. Germline loops: CDR1 MGHRA, CDR2 YSYEKL. The DNA for the CDR3 is TGCGCCAGCAGCCAAGATACCGGGGGAGGGGGCTCAGAGACCCAGTACTTC. Translated: CASSQDTGGGGSETQYF.

CDR3 protein: CASSLMRNLANYGYTF. CDR3 in DNA: TGTGCCAGCAGCTTAATGAGGAACCTAGCTAACTATGGCTACACCTTC. V gene TRBV7-8 combines with J gene TRBJ1-2; D call uncertain. The CDR3 runs to 16 residues. Germline V gives CDR1 SGHVS, CDR2 FQNEAQ. V lost 2 bases and J lost 0, with 13 bases in between.

The chain combines TRBV5-3 with TRBJ1-1, with D uncertain. TRBV5-3 is an ORF, with its function uncertain. The ends were cut back, 6 bases at V and 1 base at J, with 10 bases in the middle. This CDR3 has 13 amino acids. The CDR3 nucleotides are TGTGCCAGAACCTGGAAGAGGAACACTGAAGCTTTCTTT. It codes for CARTWKRNTEAFF.

V gene TRBV5-6 combines with J gene TRBJ1-4, with D unresolved. V was trimmed by 4 bases and J by 3 bases, leaving 7 bases between them. Germline lookup yields CDR1 SGHDT and CDR2 YYEEEE. CDR3 length equals 13 residues. The CDR3 loop is CASSRTANEKLFF. The CDR3 DNA is TGTGCCAGCAGCCGGACCGCTAATGAAAAACTGTTTTTT.